This paragraph covers one T cell receptor beta chain sequence. What it binds is not known. With V trimmed by 5 bases and J by 7 bases, 10 bases remained unmatched. CDR3 size: 14 residues. Germline lookup yields CDR1 MNHEY and CDR2 SVGAGI. These data originate in a study of cytomegalovirus exposure and HLA in healthy donors. Study-level information: Approximately 85 million unique TCRs from HLA-typed donors made up an early data release. The Caucasian-associated ancestry cluster contained 81% of the 398 genotyped donors.

Findings and caveats of the study: The authors excluded some V segments, including TRBV6-2 and TRBV6-3, as indistinguishable. V- and J-gene trimming in TCR beta was tied to a missense DCLRE1C variant by an analysis performed later.

It was with 60 Vbeta and 13 Jbeta primers that the PCR ran. TCRdb's copy holds only in-frame clones and misses some; the assay was immunoSEQ multiplex PCR. The table includes about 160,000 clones, approximately 80% detected once. The sequence derives from a male donor in good health and CMV-seropositive. Sequencing was done on a sample of PBMCs. The chain employs TRBV6-5 and TRBJ2-5; 7 nucleotides line up with TRBD2. Here the CDR3 DNA reads TGTGCCAGCAGTCCCGGTAGGGCTAGCGGGACCCAGTACTTC. It translates to CASSPGRASGTQYF.